The entry that follows covers one TCR beta chain sequence. The record originates from a study of blood T cell repertoires in COVID-19. Turning to the study itself: From the United States, Italy and Spain came samples of acute and convalescent COVID-19. PBMCs, B-cell-depleted T cells, or T cells provided the cDNA or gDNA that made up the material.

The repertoire was sequenced with immunoSEQ multiplex PCR; TCRdb's copy has only in-frame clones and lacks some. The sample carries a few hundred thousand clones, roughly 90% recorded once. This CDR3 spans 15 amino acids. The chain is built from TRBV21-1 and TRBJ1-5; the tabulated D call, TRBD1, remains unverified against the DNA. TRBV21-1 is deemed a pseudogene. Material for sequencing was peripheral blood. This TCR was sampled from a woman in her forties who had recovered from COVID-19. CDR3 bases: TGTGCCAGCAGCAAGGGTCAGGGCGCGAATAGGCCCCAGCATTTT. Protein product: CASSKGQGANRPQHF.